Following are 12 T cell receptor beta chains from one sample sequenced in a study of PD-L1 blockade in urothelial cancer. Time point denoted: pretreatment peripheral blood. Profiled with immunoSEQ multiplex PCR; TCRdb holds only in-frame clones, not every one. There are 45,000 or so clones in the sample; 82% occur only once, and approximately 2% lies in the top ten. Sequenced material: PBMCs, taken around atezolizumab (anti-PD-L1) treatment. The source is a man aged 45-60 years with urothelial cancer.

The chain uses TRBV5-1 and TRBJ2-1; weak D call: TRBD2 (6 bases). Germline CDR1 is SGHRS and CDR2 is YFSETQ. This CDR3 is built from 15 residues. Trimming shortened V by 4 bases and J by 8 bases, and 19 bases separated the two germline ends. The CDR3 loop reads CASSPGEVLLDEQFF. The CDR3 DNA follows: TGCGCCAGCAGCCCGGGGGAGGTACTTTTGGATGAGCAGTTCTTC. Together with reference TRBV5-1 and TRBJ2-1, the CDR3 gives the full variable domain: KAGVTQTPRYLIKTRGQQVTLSCSPISGHRSVSWYQQTPGQGLQFLFEYFSETQRNKGNFPGRFSGRQFSNSRSEMNVSTLELGDSALYLCASSPGEVLLDEQFFGPGTRLTVL.

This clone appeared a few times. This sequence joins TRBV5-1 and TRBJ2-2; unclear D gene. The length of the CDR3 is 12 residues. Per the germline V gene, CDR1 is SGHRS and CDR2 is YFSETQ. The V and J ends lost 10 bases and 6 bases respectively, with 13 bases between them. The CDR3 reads CASYSPPGELFF. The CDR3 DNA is TGCGCCTCATACTCCCCCCCCGGGGAGCTGTTTTTT. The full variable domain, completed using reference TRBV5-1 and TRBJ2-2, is KAGVTQTPRYLIKTRGQQVTLSCSPISGHRSVSWYQQTPGQGLQFLFEYFSETQRNKGNFPGRFSGRQFSNSRSEMNVSTLELGDSALYLCASYSPPGELFFGEGSRLTVL.

CDR3 sequence reads: CASSPSEWTDVGSPLHF. The CDR3 coding sequence is TGTGCCAGCAGCCCCTCTGAGTGGACAGACGTCGGTTCACCCCTCCACTTT. This chain joins TRBV13 and TRBJ1-6, with a weak D call TRBD1 (6 bases). Germline loops: CDR1 PRHDT, CDR2 FYEKMQ (reference sequence). Trimming pared 5 bases from V and 9 bases from J, leaving 23 bases between. There are 17 residues in the CDR3.

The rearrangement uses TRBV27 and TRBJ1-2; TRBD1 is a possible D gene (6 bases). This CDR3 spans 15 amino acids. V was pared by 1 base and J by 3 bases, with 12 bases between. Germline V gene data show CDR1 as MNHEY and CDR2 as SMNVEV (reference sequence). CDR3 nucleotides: TGTGCCAGCAGTTTATTAGGGGACACTTACTATGGCTACACCTTC. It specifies CASSLLGDTYYGYTF.

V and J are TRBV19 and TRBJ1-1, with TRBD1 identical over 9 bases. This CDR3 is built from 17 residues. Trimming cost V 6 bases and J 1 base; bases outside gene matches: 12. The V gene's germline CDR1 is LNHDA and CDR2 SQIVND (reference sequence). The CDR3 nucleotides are TGTGCCAGTAGACCTACCGGGACAGGGAGCCCGAACACTGAAGCTTTCTTT. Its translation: CASRPTGTGSPNTEAFF.

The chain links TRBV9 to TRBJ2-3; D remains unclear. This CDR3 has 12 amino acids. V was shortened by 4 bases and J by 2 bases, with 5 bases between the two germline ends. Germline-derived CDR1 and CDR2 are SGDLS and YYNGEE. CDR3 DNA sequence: TGTGCCAGCAGCCTACTCACAGATACGCAGTATTTT. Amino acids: CASSLLTDTQYF.

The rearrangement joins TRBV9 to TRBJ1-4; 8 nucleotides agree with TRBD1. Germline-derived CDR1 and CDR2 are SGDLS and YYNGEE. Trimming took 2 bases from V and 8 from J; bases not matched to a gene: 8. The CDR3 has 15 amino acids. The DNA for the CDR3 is TGTGCCAGCAGCGTTCTGGACAGGGCAGAAGAAAAACTGTTTTTT. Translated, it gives CASSVLDRAEEKLFF.

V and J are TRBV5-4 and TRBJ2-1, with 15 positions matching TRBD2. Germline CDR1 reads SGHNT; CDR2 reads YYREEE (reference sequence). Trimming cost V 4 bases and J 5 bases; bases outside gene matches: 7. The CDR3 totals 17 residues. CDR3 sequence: CASSAWTSGGAHNEQFF. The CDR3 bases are TGTGCCAGCAGCGCCTGGACTAGCGGGGGGGCCCACAATGAGCAGTTCTTC. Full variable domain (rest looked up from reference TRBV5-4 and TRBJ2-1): ETGVTQSPTHLIKTRGQQVTLRCSSQSGHNTVSWYQQALGQGPQFIFQYYREEENGRGNFPPRFSGLQFPNYSSELNVNALELDDSALYLCASSAWTSGGAHNEQFFGPGTRLTVL.

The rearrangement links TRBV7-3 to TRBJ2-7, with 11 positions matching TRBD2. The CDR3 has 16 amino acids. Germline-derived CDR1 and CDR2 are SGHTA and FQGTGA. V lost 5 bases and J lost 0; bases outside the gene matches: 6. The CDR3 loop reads CASSLAGGPDSYEQYF. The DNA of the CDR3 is TGTGCCAGCAGCCTAGCGGGAGGACCCGACTCCTACGAGCAGTACTTC.

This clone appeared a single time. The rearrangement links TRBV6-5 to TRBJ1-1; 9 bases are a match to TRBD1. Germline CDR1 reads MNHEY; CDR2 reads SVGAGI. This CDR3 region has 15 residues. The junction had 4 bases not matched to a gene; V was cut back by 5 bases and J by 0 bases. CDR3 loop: CASSKDRGLNTEAFF. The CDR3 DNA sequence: TGTGCCAGCAGTAAGGACAGGGGACTGAACACTGAAGCTTTCTTT.

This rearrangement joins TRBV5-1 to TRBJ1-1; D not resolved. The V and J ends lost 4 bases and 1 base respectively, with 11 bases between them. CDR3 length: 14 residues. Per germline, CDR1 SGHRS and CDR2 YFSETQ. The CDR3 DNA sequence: TGCGCCAGCAGCATCGGACGGGAGAACACTGAAGCTTTCTTT. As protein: CASSIGRENTEAFF. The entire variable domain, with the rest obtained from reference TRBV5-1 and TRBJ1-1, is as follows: KAGVTQTPRYLIKTRGQQVTLSCSPISGHRSVSWYQQTPGQGLQFLFEYFSETQRNKGNFPGRFSGRQFSNSRSEMNVSTLELGDSALYLCASSIGRENTEAFFGQGTRLTVV.

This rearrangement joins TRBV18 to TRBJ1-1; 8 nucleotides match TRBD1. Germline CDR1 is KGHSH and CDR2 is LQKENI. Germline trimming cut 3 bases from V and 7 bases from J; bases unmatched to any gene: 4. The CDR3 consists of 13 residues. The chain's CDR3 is CASSPHDRGEAFF. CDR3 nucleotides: TGTGCCAGCTCACCCCACGACAGGGGTGAAGCTTTCTTT.